Below, 21 T cell receptor beta chains from the same sample are listed, as sequenced in a study of T-cell reconstitution after alpha-beta-depleted transplantation in children. Researchers prepared the TCRbeta library using unique molecular identifiers, the study reports. One entry per CDR3 protein results from TCRdb running MiXCR on the PCR reads. The sample contains roughly 350,000 distinct CDR3 sequences, 9% to 12% of which appear only once. Sample: PBMCs from the stem cell graft donor, taken from the stem cell graft. These receptors were taken from a human donor who donated a stem cell graft to a child with acute lymphoblastic leukemia.

This chain links TRBV5-1 with TRBJ1-5; D is undetermined. Germline assignment: CDR1 SGHRS and CDR2 YFSETQ. The CDR3 contains 16 residues. V was clipped by 1 base and J by 0 bases, with 11 bases between them. CDR3: CASSLLPVTSNQPQHF. CDR3 in DNA: TGCGCCAGCAGCTTGTTGCCCGTTACTAGCAATCAGCCCCAGCATTTT. The entire variable domain, with the rest obtained from reference TRBV5-1 and TRBJ1-5, is as follows: KAGVTQTPRYLIKTRGQQVTLSCSPISGHRSVSWYQQTPGQGLQFLFEYFSETQRNKGNFPGRFSGRQFSNSRSEMNVSTLELGDSALYLCASSLLPVTSNQPQHFGDGTRLSIL.

This clonotype was picked up many times. This chain joins TRBV5-1 and TRBJ2-3; D is uncertain. Per the germline V gene, CDR1 is SGHRS and CDR2 is YFSETQ. Trimming stripped 0 bases from V and 1 base from J, with 3 bases between. The CDR3 has 13 residues. CDR3: CASSLEGTDTQYF. CDR3 nucleotides: TGCGCCAGCAGCTTGGAGGGCACAGATACGCAGTATTTT.

The chain is built from TRBV28 and TRBJ2-7, with D perhaps being TRBD1 or TRBD2 (5 bases each). Trimming shortened V by 3 bases and J by 0 bases, and 12 bases separated the two germline ends. Germline V gives CDR1 MDHEN, CDR2 SYDVKM. This CDR3 has 15 residues. The CDR3 coding sequence is TGTGCCAGCAGTTTTAGGGACGGCCGCTCCTACGAGCAGTACTTC. Translating gives CASSFRDGRSYEQYF.

This clonotype occurred a few times. A junction boundary mismatches the germline segment, possibly from a read error. The rearrangement links TRBV7-2 to TRBJ2-1; D is possibly TRBD2 (5 bases). This CDR3 spans 13 amino acids. In germline, CDR1 is SGHTA, CDR2 FQGNSA. The CDR3 spells CASSLSTDGGVVF. Here the CDR3 DNA reads TGTGCCAGCAGCTTATCCACGGACGGAGGAGTCGTCTTC.

This clonotype occurred a few times. The chain couples TRBV6-2 or TRBV6-3 to TRBJ1-6; no definite D call. Germline loops: CDR1 MNHEY, CDR2 SVGEGT. V was pared by 4 bases and J by 12 bases, with 13 bases between. The CDR3 is made up of 13 amino acids. CDR3 coding DNA: TGTGCCAGCAGTTTCCTGACGGAGCAACCCCTCCACTTT. It encodes CASSFLTEQPLHF.

The sample holds a few counts of this clonotype. This rearrangement joins TRBV6-1 to TRBJ1-6; weak D call: TRBD1 (5 bases). This CDR3 is 16 amino acids long. In germline, CDR1 is MNHNS, CDR2 SASEGT. V was shortened by 6 bases and J by 0 bases, with 12 bases between the two germline ends. CDR3 loop: CASSTGGFSYNSPLHF. The CDR3 DNA is TGTGCCAGCAGCACGGGGGGATTCTCCTATAATTCACCCCTCCACTTT.

This rearrangement joins TRBV7-2 to TRBJ2-5; D gene unclear. This CDR3 contains 14 residues. Germline CDR1 is SGHTA and CDR2 is FQGNSA. V dropped 2 bases and J dropped 1 base, with 8 bases sitting between them. The CDR3 sequence: CASSLNGLQETQYF. The CDR3 DNA reads TGTGCCAGCAGCTTAAACGGTCTCCAAGAGACCCAGTACTTC.

The V gene is TRBV6-5, the J gene TRBJ2-7, with D perhaps TRBD1 (5 bases). The CDR3 runs to 16 residues. Germline V lookup: CDR1 MNHEY, CDR2 SVGAGI. V gave up 2 bases and J gave up 0 bases, with 14 bases separating them. The CDR3 DNA reads as TGTGCCAGCAGTTACCTTGGTTTGGGGCGCTCCTACGAGCAGTACTTC. Its translation: CASSYLGLGRSYEQYF.

This clonotype was counted between two and nine times. The rearrangement joins TRBV12-3 or TRBV12-4 to TRBJ2-6; D call uncertain. With 5 bases removed from V and 4 bases from J, the gap between germline ends came to 12 bases. The CDR3 has 15 residues. DNA for the CDR3: TGTGCCAGCAGTCGCAAGGGAACAGGGGCCAACGTCCTGACTTTC. Translated, it gives CASSRKGTGANVLTF.

The sample holds many counts of this clonotype. The chain has TRBV20-1 and TRBJ1-2, with D tentatively TRBD1 (6 bases). The CDR3 has 14 residues. Germline CDR1 reads DFQATT; CDR2 reads SNEGSKA (reference sequence). V shed 3 bases and J shed 8 bases, with 19 bases lying between them. CDR3 sequence: CSARKGQGSEGYTF. CDR3 bases: TGCAGTGCTAGGAAGGGGCAGGGGTCAGAAGGCTACACCTTC.

This clonotype was seen many times. V and J are TRBV3-1 and TRBJ2-4; D is undetermined. The germline V and J ends were trimmed by 1 base and 0 bases, with 13 bases remaining between them. The CDR3 extends over 17 amino acids. Per the germline V gene, CDR1 is LGHDT and CDR2 is YNNKEL (reference sequence). CDR3 sequence (DNA): TGTGCCAGCAGCCAAGGATTCCAGCAACTAGCCAAAAACATTCAGTACTTC. This codes for CASSQGFQQLAKNIQYF.

The sample holds many counts of this clonotype. V gene TRBV5-1 combines with J gene TRBJ1-1; no firm D call. CDR1 and CDR2 from the germline V gene are SGHRS and YFSETQ. There are 14 residues in the CDR3. Trimming stripped 0 bases from V and 1 base from J, with 7 bases between. The CDR3 here is CASSLGSANTEAFF. CDR3 nucleotide sequence: TGCGCCAGCAGCTTGGGTTCGGCGAACACTGAAGCTTTCTTT.

This clonotype occurred a few times. The chain links TRBV20-1 to TRBJ1-5, with D uncertain. Trimming took 4 bases from V and 3 from J, leaving 13 bases between them. This CDR3 comprises 14 residues. The germline CDR1 and CDR2 sequences are DFQATT and SNEGSKA (reference sequence). The CDR3 DNA reads TGCAGTGCTATACCCTTACAGTTCAATCAGCCCCAGCATTTT. This encodes CSAIPLQFNQPQHF.

This clonotype was detected ten times or more. This chain connects TRBV5-1 to TRBJ2-1; 7 nucleotides match TRBD2. CDR3 length: 14 amino acids. V was clipped by 4 bases and J by 4 bases; unmatched bases: 5. Germline CDR1 and CDR2: SGHRS and YFSETQ. In DNA form, the CDR3 reads TGCGCCAGCAGCCCCGGGACTACTTACAATGAGCAGTTCTTC. Residues: CASSPGTTYNEQFF.

This clonotype showed up many times. The chain has TRBV20-1 and TRBJ2-1; 14 nucleotides match TRBD2. The V gene's germline CDR1 is DFQATT and CDR2 SNEGSKA (reference sequence). Trimming cost V 4 bases and J 8 bases; bases outside gene matches: 7. The CDR3 runs to 15 residues. The CDR3 protein is CSAKRLAGGFDEQFF. The DNA of the CDR3 is TGCAGTGCTAAGAGACTAGCGGGAGGGTTTGATGAGCAGTTCTTC.

As regards this clonotype: A junction boundary mismatches the germline segment, possibly from a read error. The chain is built from TRBV28 and TRBJ2-5; D tentatively fits TRBD1 or TRBD2 (7 bases each). Germline loops: CDR1 MDHEN, CDR2 SYDVKM. This CDR3 has 18 amino acids. CDR3 residues: CASSLPMTGRRGEETRYF. DNA for the CDR3: TGTGCCAGCAGTTTACCTATGACAGGGCGCCGGGGGGAAGAGACCCGGTACTTC.

The rearrangement joins TRBV12-3 or TRBV12-4 to TRBJ1-2; possibly TRBD1 for D (6 bases). The CDR3 totals 15 residues. V dropped 3 bases and J dropped 2 bases, with 13 bases sitting between them. The CDR3 loop reads CASSFLDRLNYGYTF. The CDR3, as DNA: TGTGCCAGCAGTTTTCTCGACAGGTTGAACTATGGCTACACCTTC.

This clonotype has ten or more counts. The CDR3 reads CASSLAYLSSYNEQFF. CDR3 sequence (DNA): TGTGCCAGCTCACTCGCTTACCTCAGCTCCTACAATGAGCAGTTCTTC. This chain connects TRBV18 to TRBJ2-1; D gene unclear. V gave up 4 bases and J gave up 0 bases, with 13 bases separating them. Germline values: CDR1 KGHSH, CDR2 LQKENI. The CDR3 is made up of 16 amino acids.

This clonotype has only a few counts. This chain connects TRBV5-5 to TRBJ1-3; D ambiguous. This CDR3 is 17 amino acids long. V lost 4 bases, J lost 4 bases, and 21 bases lay in between. Germline-derived CDR1 and CDR2 are SGHKS and YYEKEE (reference sequence). In DNA form, the CDR3 reads TGTGCCAGCAGCCGACCCCATGCCGGAGGCCACGGAAACACCATATATTTT. Residues: CASSRPHAGGHGNTIYF.

The chain joins TRBV28 to TRBJ2-1, with 16 nucleotides matching TRBD2. CDR3 length: 19 amino acids. Germline trimming cut 5 bases from V and 5 bases from J; bases unmatched to any gene: 12. Germline V gene lookup returns CDR1 MDHEN and CDR2 SYDVKM. For the CDR3, the DNA is TGTGCCAGCAGTCCCCGGACCGGGACTAGCGGGAGGGTTGACAATGAGCAGTTCTTC. Translating gives CASSPRTGTSGRVDNEQFF. Full variable domain (missing parts from reference TRBV28 and TRBJ2-1): DVKVTQSSRYLVKRTGEKVFLECVQDMDHENMFWYRQDPGLGLRLIYFSYDVKMKEKGDIPEGYSVSREKKERFSLILESASTNQTSMYLCASSPRTGTSGRVDNEQFFGPGTRLTVL.

This clonotype has more than one count but fewer than ten. This rearrangement joins TRBV19 to TRBJ2-5; D gene uncertain. V lost 5 bases and J lost 1, with 11 bases in between. The CDR3 length is 14 residues. Germline CDR1 reads LNHDA; CDR2 reads SQIVND (reference sequence). DNA for the CDR3: TGTGCCAGTAGTCGTTCCGGGCTCCAAGAGACCCAGTACTTC. Translating gives CASSRSGLQETQYF.